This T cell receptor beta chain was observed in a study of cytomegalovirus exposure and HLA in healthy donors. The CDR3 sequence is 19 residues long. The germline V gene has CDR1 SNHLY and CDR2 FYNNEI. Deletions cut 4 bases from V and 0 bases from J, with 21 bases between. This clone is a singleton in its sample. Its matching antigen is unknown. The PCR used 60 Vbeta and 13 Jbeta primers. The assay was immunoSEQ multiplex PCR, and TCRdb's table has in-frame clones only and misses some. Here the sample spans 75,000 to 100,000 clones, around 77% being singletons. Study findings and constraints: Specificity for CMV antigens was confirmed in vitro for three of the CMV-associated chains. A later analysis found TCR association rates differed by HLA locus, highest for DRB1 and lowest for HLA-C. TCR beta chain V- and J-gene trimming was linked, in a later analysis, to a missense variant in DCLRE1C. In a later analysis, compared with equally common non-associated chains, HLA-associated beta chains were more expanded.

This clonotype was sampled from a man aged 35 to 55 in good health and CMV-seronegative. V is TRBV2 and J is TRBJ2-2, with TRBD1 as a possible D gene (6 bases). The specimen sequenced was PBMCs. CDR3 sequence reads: CASSGWDRGSPPNTGELFF. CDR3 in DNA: TGTGCCAGCAGTGGATGGGATAGGGGGAGCCCTCCGAACACCGGGGAGCTGTTTTTT.